This TCR beta chain was recovered during a study of T cell responses to AZD1222 COVID-19 vaccine. Germline loops: CDR1 MNHNY, CDR2 SVGAGI (reference sequence). V was pared by 6 bases and J by 4 bases, with 4 bases of the junction left unmatched. The CDR3 sequence is 14 residues long. A note on this clone: Its target is not known.

Method: immunoSEQ multiplex PCR; TCRdb's copy keeps in-frame clones and lacks some. The table lists some 170,000 clones, approximately 90% of them singletons. Notes on the study in general: Repertoire sampling occurred only after the peak T cell response. The breadth and depth of Spike-specific TCRs increased once two AZD1222 doses had been given.

The source material was peripheral blood, sampled 28 days after the second AZD1222 dose. The clonotype comes from an adult who received the AZD1222 COVID-19 vaccine. The rearrangement links TRBV6-6 to TRBJ1-3; 9 nucleotides align to TRBD1. The CDR3 is CASSLGQGGNTIYF. CDR3 nucleotides: TGTGCCAGCAGCCTCGGACAGGGGGGAAACACCATATATTTT.